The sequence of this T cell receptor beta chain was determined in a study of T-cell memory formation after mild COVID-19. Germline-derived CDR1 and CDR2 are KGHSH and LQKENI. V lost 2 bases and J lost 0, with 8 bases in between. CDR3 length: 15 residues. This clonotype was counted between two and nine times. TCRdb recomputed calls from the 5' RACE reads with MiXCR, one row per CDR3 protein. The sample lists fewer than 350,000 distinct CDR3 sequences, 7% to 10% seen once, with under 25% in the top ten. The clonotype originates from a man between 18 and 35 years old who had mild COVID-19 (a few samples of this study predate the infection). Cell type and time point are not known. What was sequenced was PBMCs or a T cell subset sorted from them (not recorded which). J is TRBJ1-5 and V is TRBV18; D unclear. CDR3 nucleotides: TGTGCCAGCTCACCAATTGGGAATAGCAATCAGCCCCAGCATTTT. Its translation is CASSPIGNSNQPQHF.